These 10 T cell receptor beta chains share one sample of origin, sequenced in a study of identical twins. TCRdb passed the 5' RACE reads through MiXCR, listing each CDR3 protein once. The sample holds 1.5 million to 2 million distinct CDR3 sequences; more than 30% are singletons and the top ten take about 0.27%. Material for sequencing was cord blood. The receptors were gathered from a newborn girl in good health.

The chain recombines TRBV20-1 with TRBJ1-1, with 9 bases matching TRBD1. Per germline, CDR1 DFQATT and CDR2 SNEGSKA (reference sequence). V lost 5 bases, J lost 1 base, and 5 bases stayed unmatched. The CDR3 has 14 residues. The DNA of the CDR3 is TGCAGTGCTGGGCCGGGACAGGGGAACACTGAAGCTTTCTTT. This codes for CSAGPGQGNTEAFF.

This chain joins TRBV20-1 and TRBJ2-7; no clear D. V dropped 7 bases and J dropped 0 bases, with 7 bases sitting between them. In germline, CDR1 is DFQATT, CDR2 SNEGSKA (reference sequence). The CDR3 has 11 residues. This CDR3 is CSVRSSYEQYF. The CDR3 DNA sequence: TGCAGTGTAAGGAGCTCCTACGAGCAGTACTTC.

The rearrangement links TRBV7-9 to TRBJ1-1; D gene unclear. The CDR3 is 15 residues long. Per the germline V gene, CDR1 is SEHNR and CDR2 is FQNEAQ (reference sequence). Deletions cut 2 bases from V and 1 base from J, with 11 bases between. This chain's CDR3 is CASSLYGLGNTEAFF. DNA of the CDR3: TGTGCCAGCAGCTTATATGGGCTCGGGAACACTGAAGCTTTCTTT.

In nucleotides, the CDR3 is TGTGCCAGTAAACCCGAGGGCTGGGCTTCACCCCTCCACTTT. This encodes CASKPEGWASPLHF. This chain links TRBV12-3 or TRBV12-4 with TRBJ1-6; D gene unclear. V lost 9 bases and J lost 9, with 18 bases in between. The CDR3 runs 14 residues.

This chain connects TRBV12-5 to TRBJ2-3, with D tentatively TRBD2 (6 bases). With 4 bases removed from V and 1 base from J, the gap between germline ends came to 12 bases. CDR3 length equals 15 residues. The germline CDR1 and CDR2 sequences are LGHNT and FRNRAP. CDR3 region: CASGSGKRGTDTQYF. The CDR3 nucleotides read TGTGCTAGTGGTTCCGGAAAGCGGGGCACAGATACGCAGTATTTT.

V and J are TRBV5-1 and TRBJ2-7; D may correspond to TRBD1 or TRBD2 (5 bases each). The CDR3 covers 14 residues. Looked up from germline, CDR1 is SGHRS and CDR2 is YFSETQ. Trimming took off 2 bases at V and 3 bases at J, with 12 bases between the two ends. CDR3 in DNA: TGCGCCAGCAGCTTTGGGGACCCGCTCTACGAGCAGTACTTC. It encodes CASSFGDPLYEQYF.

The V and J genes are TRBV28 and TRBJ2-5; maybe TRBD1 (5 bases). The CDR3 runs to 15 residues. In germline, CDR1 is MDHEN, CDR2 SYDVKM. V was pared by 5 bases and J by 0 bases, with 13 bases between. CDR3 protein: CASSPLTVYQETQYF. The CDR3 DNA reads TGTGCCAGCAGTCCCCTGACAGTGTACCAAGAGACCCAGTACTTC.

This clonotype was seen a few times. This sequence joins TRBV7-2 and TRBJ1-1, with D unclear. The germline V and J ends were trimmed by 5 bases and 11 bases, with 12 bases remaining between them. This CDR3 contains 11 residues. The germline CDR1 and CDR2 sequences are SGHTA and FQGNSA. The CDR3 DNA sequence: TGTGCCAGCAGCACCCGACACGCGGCTTTCTTT. It encodes CASSTRHAAFF.

This clonotype was observed a few times. This chain joins TRBV20-1 and TRBJ1-2; TRBD1 is a possible D gene (6 bases). Germline V gives CDR1 DFQATT, CDR2 SNEGSKA (reference sequence). With 0 bases removed from V and 7 bases from J, the gap between germline ends came to 15 bases. This CDR3 has 14 amino acids. The CDR3 coding sequence is TGCAGTGCTAGAGATCTGTTGACAGGTAGTGGCTACACCTTC. Translation gives CSARDLLTGSGYTF.

This clonotype was found a few times. V is TRBV3-1 and J is TRBJ2-7, with a weak D call TRBD2 (6 bases). CDR1 LGHDT and CDR2 YNNKEL come from the germline V gene (reference sequence). The CDR3 has 17 residues. Trimming stripped 2 bases from V and 2 bases from J, with 19 bases between. The CDR3 is CASSQIGGTGQPYEQYF. As DNA, the CDR3 is TGTGCCAGCAGCCAAATCGGGGGAACCGGTCAACCCTACGAGCAGTACTTC.